A single TCR beta chain is shown here with its context. Germline CDR1 and CDR2: MNHEY and SMNVEV (reference sequence). V was pared by 5 bases and J by 3 bases, with 6 bases of the junction left unmatched. This CDR3 contains 14 residues. This entry comes from a study of blood T cell repertoires in COVID-19. TCRdb's table, derived via immunoSEQ multiplex PCR, lists solely in-frame clones and lacks some. The repertoire includes about 190,000 clones, 70% to 85% of them detected once, and 13% sits in the top ten. The sequence was obtained from a man aged 45-65 years who had recovered from COVID-19. V usage is TRBV27 and J usage is TRBJ2-7; TRBD1 agrees at 8 bases. The sequenced sample was peripheral blood. CDR3 in amino acids: CASSKTGENYEQYF. In DNA form, the CDR3 reads TGTGCCAGCAGTAAGACAGGGGAAAACTACGAGCAGTACTTC.